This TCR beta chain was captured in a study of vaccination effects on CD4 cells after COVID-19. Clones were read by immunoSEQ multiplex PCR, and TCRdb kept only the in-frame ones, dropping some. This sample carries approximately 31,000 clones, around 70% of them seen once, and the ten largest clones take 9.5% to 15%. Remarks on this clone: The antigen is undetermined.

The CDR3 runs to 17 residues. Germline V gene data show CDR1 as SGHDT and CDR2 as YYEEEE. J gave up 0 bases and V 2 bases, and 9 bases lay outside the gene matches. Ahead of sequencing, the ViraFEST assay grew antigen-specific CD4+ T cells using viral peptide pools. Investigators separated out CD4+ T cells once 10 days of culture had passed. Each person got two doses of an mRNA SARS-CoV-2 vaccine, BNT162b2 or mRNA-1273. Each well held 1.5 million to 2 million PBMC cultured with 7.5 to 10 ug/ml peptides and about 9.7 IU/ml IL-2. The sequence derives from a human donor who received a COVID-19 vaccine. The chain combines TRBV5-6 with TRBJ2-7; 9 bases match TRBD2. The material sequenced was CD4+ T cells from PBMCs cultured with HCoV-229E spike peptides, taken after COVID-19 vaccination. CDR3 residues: CASSFRGLAPSSYEQYF. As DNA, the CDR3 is TGTGCCAGCAGCTTCCGAGGACTAGCGCCTAGCTCCTACGAGCAGTACTTC.